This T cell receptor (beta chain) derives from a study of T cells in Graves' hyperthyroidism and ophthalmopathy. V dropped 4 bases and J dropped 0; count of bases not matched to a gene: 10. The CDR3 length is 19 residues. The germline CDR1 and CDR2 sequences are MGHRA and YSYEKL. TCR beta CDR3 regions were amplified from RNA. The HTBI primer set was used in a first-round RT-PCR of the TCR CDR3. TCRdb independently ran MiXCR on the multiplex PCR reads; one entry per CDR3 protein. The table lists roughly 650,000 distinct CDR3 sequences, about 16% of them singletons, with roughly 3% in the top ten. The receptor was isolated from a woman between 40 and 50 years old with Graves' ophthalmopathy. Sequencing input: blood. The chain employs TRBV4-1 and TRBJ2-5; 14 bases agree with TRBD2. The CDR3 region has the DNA TGCGCCAGCAGCCGCCGCGAGACTAGCGGGGGGGAATACCAAGAGACCCAGTACTTC. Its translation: CASSRRETSGGEYQETQYF.